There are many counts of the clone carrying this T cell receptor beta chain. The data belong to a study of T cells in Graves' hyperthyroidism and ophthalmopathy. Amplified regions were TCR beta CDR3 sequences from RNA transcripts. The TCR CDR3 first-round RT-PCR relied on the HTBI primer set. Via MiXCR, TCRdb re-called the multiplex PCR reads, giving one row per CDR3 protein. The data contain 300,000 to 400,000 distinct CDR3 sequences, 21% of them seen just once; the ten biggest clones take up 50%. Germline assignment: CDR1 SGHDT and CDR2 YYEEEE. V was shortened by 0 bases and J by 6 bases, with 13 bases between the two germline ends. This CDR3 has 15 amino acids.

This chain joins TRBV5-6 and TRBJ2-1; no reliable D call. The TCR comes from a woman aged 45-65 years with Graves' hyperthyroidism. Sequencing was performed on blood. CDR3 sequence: CASSLGGGVVNEQFF. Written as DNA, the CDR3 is TGTGCCAGCAGCTTGGGAGGTGGGGTGGTCAATGAGCAGTTCTTC.